This TCR beta chain emerged from a study of shared clonotypes between healthy human individuals. In the authors' methods: ImmunoSEQ gave junction-only sequences without quality scores, so filtering differed. The protocol was immunoSEQ multiplex PCR, while the TCRdb copy is restricted to in-frame clones and leaves out a portion. Clone size and the V and J calls come from that table; the DNA yielded D and trimming. Here the sample spans 2.5 million or so clones, around nine tenths being singletons. With regard to this clone: No antigen is known for it. This sample includes further DNA sequences coding for the same CDR3.

The study's findings and limits: Researchers found naive subsets generally carried larger estimated richness than memory subsets. The small donor group covered limited genetic and exposure diversity.

The CDR3 has 13 amino acids. Trimming took 3 bases from V and 0 from J, leaving 6 bases between them. Germline-derived CDR1 and CDR2 are LNHDA and SQIVND (reference sequence). Researchers partitioned CD4+ cells into CD45RA+ naive and CD45RA-negative memory subsets. The sequence derives from a young man in good health. The source material was naive CD4+ T cells sorted from blood. Subset noted: CD45RA+ positively selected. The chain recombines TRBV19 with TRBJ2-7; unclear D gene. The CDR3 loop is CASSISSSYEQYF. The CDR3 bases are TGTGCCAGTAGTATTTCCAGCTCCTACGAGCAGTACTTC.